The 20 T cell receptor beta chains listed next were all sequenced from one sample in a study of cytomegalovirus exposure and HLA in healthy donors. PCR involved 60 Vbeta and 13 Jbeta primers. Produced via immunoSEQ multiplex PCR; TCRdb's table is partial and in-frame only. The repertoire holds roughly 200,000 clones, 75% to 85% seen once, with more than 3.5% in the top ten. The specimen sequenced was PBMCs. Receptors were obtained from a woman aged 55-70 years in good health and CMV-seropositive.

The chain carries TRBV6-1 and TRBJ1-6, with a tentative D call TRBD1 (6 bases). The CDR3 spans 15 residues. The ends were cut back, 8 bases at V and 5 bases at J, with 16 bases in the middle. CDR1 is MNHNS and CDR2 is SASEGT in the germline V gene. The CDR3 DNA sequence: TGTGCCAGCTCTGCACGGACAGTGAATAATTCACCCCTCCACTTT. It yields the protein CASSARTVNNSPLHF.

The chain couples TRBV28 to TRBJ2-5; no definite D call. Per the germline V gene, CDR1 is MDHEN and CDR2 is SYDVKM. The CDR3 contains 13 residues. V shed 1 base and J shed 2 bases, with 5 bases lying between them. The CDR3 DNA sequence: TGTGCCAGCAGTTTATTTGCGCAAGAGACCCAGTACTTC. It specifies CASSLFAQETQYF.

The gene calls are TRBV27 and TRBJ1-1; 7 bases map to TRBD1. The CDR3 covers 13 residues. V dropped 5 bases and J dropped 7; count of bases not matched to a gene: 7. Per the germline V gene, CDR1 is MNHEY and CDR2 is SMNVEV (reference sequence). This chain's CDR3 is CASSKTGRSEAFF. The CDR3 DNA reads as TGTGCCAGCAGTAAGACAGGGAGGAGTGAAGCTTTCTTT.

The chain links TRBV5-6 to TRBJ2-7; 10 bases align to TRBD1. V lost 5 bases to trimming and J lost 4 bases; unmatched junction nucleotides: 9. In germline, CDR1 is SGHDT, CDR2 YYEEEE. The CDR3 spans 15 residues. The CDR3 sequence is CASRDWDRGTYEQYF. The CDR3 coding sequence is TGTGCCAGCAGGGACTGGGACAGGGGAACTTACGAGCAGTACTTC.

The rearrangement links TRBV5-4 to TRBJ1-2; tentatively, D is TRBD1 (6 bases). In germline, CDR1 is SGHNT, CDR2 YYREEE (reference sequence). This CDR3 region has 14 residues. The V end was cut by 1 base, the J end by 7 bases, with 14 bases between. The CDR3 DNA is TGTGCCAGCAGCTTGAAGGGACAAGGACCTGGCTACACCTTC. Amino acid sequence: CASSLKGQGPGYTF.

To note about this clone: Other DNA sequences in the same sample also yield this CDR3. J is TRBJ2-3 and V is TRBV5-1; 9 bases fit TRBD2. Per the germline V gene, CDR1 is SGHRS and CDR2 is YFSETQ. The CDR3 is 16 residues long. V shed 0 bases, J shed 2 bases, and the junction held 4 bases outside the gene matches. CDR3 bases: TGCGCCAGCAGCTTGGTTACTAGCGGGTCCACAGATACGCAGTATTTT. It yields the protein CASSLVTSGSTDTQYF. Full variable domain (outside the CDR3, taken from reference TRBV5-1 and TRBJ2-3): KAGVTQTPRYLIKTRGQQVTLSCSPISGHRSVSWYQQTPGQGLQFLFEYFSETQRNKGNFPGRFSGRQFSNSRSEMNVSTLELGDSALYLCASSLVTSGSTDTQYFGPGTRLTVL.

This chain uses TRBV18 with TRBJ1-1; 9 positions agree with TRBD1. Germline CDR1 reads KGHSH; CDR2 reads LQKENI. This CDR3 has 13 amino acids. The trim removed 2 bases at V and 5 bases at J, leaving 0 bases unmatched. CDR3 amino acids: CASSPGQGTEAFF. The CDR3 region has the DNA TGTGCCAGCTCACCAGGACAGGGGACTGAAGCTTTCTTT.

The rearrangement uses TRBV11-2 and TRBJ2-7; 13 nucleotides match TRBD2. The CDR3 has 17 residues. V gave up 1 base and J gave up 5 bases; unmatched junction bases: 8. Germline loops: CDR1 SGHAT, CDR2 FQNNGV. CDR3 DNA: TGTGCCAGCAGCTTAGCAAGGACTAGCGGGAGAAGGGACGAGCAGTACTTC. It codes for CASSLARTSGRRDEQYF.

V is TRBV7-3 and J is TRBJ2-1, with D possibly TRBD2 on 7 matching bases. Germline V CDR1 and CDR2: SGHTA, FQGTGA. This CDR3 region has 17 residues. Trimming pared 1 base from V and 7 bases from J, leaving 20 bases between. This CDR3 reads CASSLNPVGGPRNEQFF. CDR3 nucleotides: TGTGCCAGCAGCTTAAACCCAGTGGGGGGGCCGAGGAATGAGCAGTTCTTC.

The chain's CDR3 is CASSPPSGLYNEQFF. CDR3 sequence (DNA): TGTGCCAGCTCACCACCGAGCGGACTCTACAATGAGCAGTTCTTC. V and J are TRBV18 and TRBJ2-1, with D perhaps matching TRBD2 (5 bases). Germline V gives CDR1 KGHSH, CDR2 LQKENI. With 0 bases removed from V and 3 bases from J, the gap between germline ends came to 9 bases. The CDR3 runs 15 residues.

Here the CDR3 DNA reads TGTGCCAGCAGTACGGGGGTAAACGAGCAGTACTTC. This codes for CASSTGVNEQYF. This rearrangement joins TRBV2 to TRBJ2-7, with D possibly being TRBD2 (6 bases). This CDR3 has 12 residues. V was clipped by 5 bases and J by 5 bases, with 10 bases between them. The germline V gene has CDR1 SNHLY and CDR2 FYNNEI.

This clone appeared once. CDR3 region: CATSISPPSGSSYEQYF. CDR3 DNA sequence: TGTGCCACCAGCATATCACCCCCGTCTGGGAGCTCCTACGAGCAGTACTTC. This chain connects TRBV15 to TRBJ2-7, with a tentative D call TRBD2 (5 bases). The CDR3 is made up of 17 amino acids. Germline assignment: CDR1 LNHNV and CDR2 YYDKDF (reference sequence). Between the trimmed V and J ends, which lost 4 bases and 0 bases, there was a span of 19 bases.

This clone was seen only a few times. This chain uses TRBV23-1 with TRBJ2-7, with 8 positions matching TRBD1. TRBV23-1 is placed among ORFs of uncertain function. The CDR3 contains 14 residues. The junction had 8 bases not matched to a gene; V was cut back by 7 bases and J by 3 bases. The CDR3: CASTLTGEDYEQYF. For the CDR3, the DNA is TGCGCCAGCACCCTGACAGGGGAGGACTACGAGCAGTACTTC.

The gene calls are TRBV9 and TRBJ2-2; D is perhaps TRBD1 (6 bases). Deletions cut 0 bases from V and 4 bases from J, with 13 bases between. CDR1 SGDLS and CDR2 YYNGEE come from the germline V gene. This CDR3 has 16 residues. CDR3 bases: TGTGCCAGCAGCGTAGGAGGACAGTCGGGCACCGGGGAGCTGTTTTTT. As protein: CASSVGGQSGTGELFF.

As DNA, the CDR3 is TGTGCCAGCAGTCGACAGGGTCAAAGAGCTTTCTTT. Amino acids: CASSRQGQRAFF. The J gene is TRBJ1-1, the V gene TRBV28, with 7 bases that match TRBD1. The CDR3 totals 12 residues. Germline assignment: CDR1 MDHEN and CDR2 SYDVKM. Trimming cost V 5 bases and J 10 bases; bases outside gene matches: 7.

This clone came up a few times. V is TRBV19 and J is TRBJ1-1; D may be TRBD1 (5 bases). The CDR3 consists of 13 residues. Germline V lookup: CDR1 LNHDA, CDR2 SQIVND (reference sequence). Trimming cost V 7 bases and J 6 bases, with 15 bases left between them. CDR3 nucleotides: TGTGCCAGTAATTCACTCGGGGGTCCTGAAGCTTTCTTT. Its translation is CASNSLGGPEAFF.

This chain uses TRBV6-6 with TRBJ2-3; D unclear. This CDR3 contains 14 residues. V lost 5 bases and J lost 0, with 9 bases in between. The germline gives CDR1 MNHNY, CDR2 SVGAGI (reference sequence). This CDR3 reads CASSLISSTDTQYF. The CDR3 DNA sequence: TGTGCCAGCAGTCTTATTTCTAGCACAGATACGCAGTATTTT.

The chain has TRBV7-9 and TRBJ1-3; 7 bases are a match to TRBD1. V shed 0 bases and J 7 bases; nucleotides not matched to a gene: 3. CDR1 and CDR2 from the germline V gene are SEHNR and FQNEAQ (reference sequence). This CDR3 is 14 amino acids long. This CDR3 reads CASSLATGANTIYF. CDR3 in DNA: TGTGCCAGCAGCTTAGCTACAGGGGCGAACACCATATATTTT.

Details on this clone: A read error may produce the germline difference seen at one junction end. The rearrangement links TRBV7-9 to TRBJ1-1; 7 bases are a match to TRBD1. CDR3 length: 16 residues. Germline values: CDR1 SEHNR, CDR2 FQNEAQ (reference sequence). The CDR3 DNA sequence: TGTTCCAGCAGCTTAGAGGCAGGGGGTGTGGGCACTGAAGCTTTCTTT. Protein: CSSSLEAGGVGTEAFF.

J is TRBJ1-1 and V is TRBV30; D unresolved. The CDR3 length is 13 residues. Germline CDR1 and CDR2: GTSNPN and SVGIG (reference sequence). The V end lost 0 bases, the J end lost 7 bases, and 12 bases lay between the germline ends. CDR3 amino acids: CAWSVDVGVEAFF. In DNA, the CDR3 is TGTGCCTGGAGTGTAGATGTTGGAGTTGAAGCTTTCTTT. Together with reference TRBV30 and TRBJ1-1, the CDR3 gives the full variable domain: SQTIHQWPATLVQPVGSPLSLECTVEGTSNPNLYWYRQAAGRGLQLLFYSVGIGQISSEVPQNLSASRPQDRQFILSSKKLLLSDSGFYLCAWSVDVGVEAFFGQGTRLTVV.